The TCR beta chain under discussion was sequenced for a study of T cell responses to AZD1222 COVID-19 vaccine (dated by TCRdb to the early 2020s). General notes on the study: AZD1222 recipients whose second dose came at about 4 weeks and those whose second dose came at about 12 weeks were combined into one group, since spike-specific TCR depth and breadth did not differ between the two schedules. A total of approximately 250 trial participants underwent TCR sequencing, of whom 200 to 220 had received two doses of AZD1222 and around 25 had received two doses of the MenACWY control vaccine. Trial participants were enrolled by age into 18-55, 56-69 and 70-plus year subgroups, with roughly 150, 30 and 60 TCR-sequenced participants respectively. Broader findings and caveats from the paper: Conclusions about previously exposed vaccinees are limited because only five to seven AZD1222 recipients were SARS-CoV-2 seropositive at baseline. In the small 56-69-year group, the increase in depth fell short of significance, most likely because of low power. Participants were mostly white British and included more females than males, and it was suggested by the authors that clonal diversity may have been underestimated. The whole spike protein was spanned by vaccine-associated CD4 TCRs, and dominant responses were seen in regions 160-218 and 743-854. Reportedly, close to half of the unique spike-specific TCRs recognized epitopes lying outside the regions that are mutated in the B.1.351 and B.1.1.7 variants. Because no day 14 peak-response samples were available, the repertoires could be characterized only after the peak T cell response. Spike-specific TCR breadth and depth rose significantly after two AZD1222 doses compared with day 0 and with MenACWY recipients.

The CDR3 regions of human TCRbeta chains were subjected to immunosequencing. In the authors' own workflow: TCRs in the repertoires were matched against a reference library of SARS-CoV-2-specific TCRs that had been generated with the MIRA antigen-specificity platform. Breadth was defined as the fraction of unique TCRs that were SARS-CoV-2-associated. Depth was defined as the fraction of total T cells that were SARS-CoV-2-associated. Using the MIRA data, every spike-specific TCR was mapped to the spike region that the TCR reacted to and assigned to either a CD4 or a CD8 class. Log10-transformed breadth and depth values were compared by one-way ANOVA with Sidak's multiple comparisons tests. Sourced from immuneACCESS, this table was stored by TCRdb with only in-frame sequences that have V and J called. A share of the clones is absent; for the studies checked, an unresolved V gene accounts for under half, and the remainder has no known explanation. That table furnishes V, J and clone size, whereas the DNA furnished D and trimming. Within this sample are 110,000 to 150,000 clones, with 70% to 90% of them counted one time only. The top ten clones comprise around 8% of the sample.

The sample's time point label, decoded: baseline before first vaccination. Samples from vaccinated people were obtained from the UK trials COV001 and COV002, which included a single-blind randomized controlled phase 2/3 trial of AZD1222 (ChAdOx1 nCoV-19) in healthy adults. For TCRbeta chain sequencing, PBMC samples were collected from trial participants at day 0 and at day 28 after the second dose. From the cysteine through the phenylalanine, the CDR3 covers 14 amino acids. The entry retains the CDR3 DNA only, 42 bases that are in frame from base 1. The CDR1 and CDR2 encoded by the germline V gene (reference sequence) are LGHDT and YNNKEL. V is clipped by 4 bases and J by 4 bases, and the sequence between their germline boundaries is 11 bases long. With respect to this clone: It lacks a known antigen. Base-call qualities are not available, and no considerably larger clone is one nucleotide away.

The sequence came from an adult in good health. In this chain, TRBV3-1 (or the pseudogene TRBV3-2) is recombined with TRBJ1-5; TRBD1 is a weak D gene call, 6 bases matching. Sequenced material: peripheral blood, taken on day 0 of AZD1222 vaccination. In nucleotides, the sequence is TGTGCCAGCAGCCTGGGGCAGGGGAATCAGCCCCAGCATTTT. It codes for CASSLGQGNQPQHF.